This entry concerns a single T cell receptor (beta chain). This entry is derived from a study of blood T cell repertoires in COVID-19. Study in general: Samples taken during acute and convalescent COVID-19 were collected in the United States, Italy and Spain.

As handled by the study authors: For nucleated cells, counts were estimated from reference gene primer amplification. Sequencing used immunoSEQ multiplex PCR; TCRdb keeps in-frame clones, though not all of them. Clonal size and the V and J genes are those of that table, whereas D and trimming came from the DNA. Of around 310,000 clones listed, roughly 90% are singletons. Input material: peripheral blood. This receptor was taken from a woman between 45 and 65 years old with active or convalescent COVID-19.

The CDR3 DNA is TGTGCCAGTAGCCCACTAGCGGGAGTAAGGAGCGAGCAGTTCTTC. It yields the protein CASSPLAGVRSEQFF. The rearrangement uses TRBV19 and TRBJ2-1, with 11 bases that match TRBD2. J gave up 10 bases and V 6 bases, and 11 bases lay outside the gene matches. This CDR3 comprises 15 residues. Looked up from germline, CDR1 is LNHDA and CDR2 is SQIVND (reference sequence).